This TCR beta chain was retrieved from a study of human T cells and chemical hapten exposure. Overall study: Sensitization employed 2% DPC on 2 cm by 2 cm of upper inner arm skin. Study outcomes and limitations: A positive correlation with patch test score was shown by PT1 expanded TCR counts. While controls formed fewer of them, expanded TCRs formed significantly more large CDR3 similarity clusters.

V lost 5 bases, J lost 4 bases, and 2 bases stayed unmatched. This CDR3 spans 13 amino acids. Germline-derived CDR1 and CDR2 are MDHEN and SYDVKM. Remarks on this clonotype: Antigen: not known.

Documented time point: patch test 3, about 24 weeks after DPC sensitization. Indicated treatment: therapeutic diphenylcyclopropenone sensitization with weekly scalp DPC. Drawing of blood took place ahead of applying each patch test. TCRdb reanalysed the RACE reads using MiXCR and keeps one entry per CDR3 protein. The table has some 180,000 distinct CDR3 sequences, around 25% seen once. Sample: whole blood, taken in connection with sensitization to the hapten diphenylcyclopropenone (DPC). This receptor was taken from a middle-aged woman with alopecia areata. Some clones in this sample may be carry-over from other donors' samples. The genes are TRBV28 and TRBJ1-2; 9 nucleotides agree with TRBD1. The CDR3 DNA is TGTGCCAGCAGTAAACAGGGGGCCTATGGCTACACCTTC. This translates into CASSKQGAYGYTF.